Sequencing of this T cell receptor beta chain was carried out in a study of lymphopenia after photon versus proton radiotherapy. The study, taken as a whole, reports: Photon-treated patients lost naive T cells and TCR diversity; proton-treated stayed stable. Authors raise, but do not show, better survival with proton therapy. After lymphocyte nadir, photon-treated repertoires showed oligoclonal expansion, especially CD8+ Temra.

Of note for this clone: Its specificity is unknown.

The V end was cut by 8 bases, the J end by 4 bases, with 15 bases between. The CDR3 runs to 14 residues. Germline-derived CDR1 and CDR2 are MNHEY and SVGAGI. Repertoires were generated with immunoSEQ multiplex PCR, while TCRdb's copy carries only in-frame clones and drops some. Here the sample spans 17,000 or so clones, approximately 80% being singletons. The source is a man between 65 and 79 years old with pancreatic cancer. The chain employs TRBV6-5 and TRBJ1-3, with D uncertain. Specimen: peripheral blood, collected from a patient treated with proton-based radiotherapy. CDR3 residues: CASGREAWGNTIYF. The CDR3, as DNA: TGTGCCAGCGGCCGAGAGGCGTGGGGAAACACCATATATTTT.